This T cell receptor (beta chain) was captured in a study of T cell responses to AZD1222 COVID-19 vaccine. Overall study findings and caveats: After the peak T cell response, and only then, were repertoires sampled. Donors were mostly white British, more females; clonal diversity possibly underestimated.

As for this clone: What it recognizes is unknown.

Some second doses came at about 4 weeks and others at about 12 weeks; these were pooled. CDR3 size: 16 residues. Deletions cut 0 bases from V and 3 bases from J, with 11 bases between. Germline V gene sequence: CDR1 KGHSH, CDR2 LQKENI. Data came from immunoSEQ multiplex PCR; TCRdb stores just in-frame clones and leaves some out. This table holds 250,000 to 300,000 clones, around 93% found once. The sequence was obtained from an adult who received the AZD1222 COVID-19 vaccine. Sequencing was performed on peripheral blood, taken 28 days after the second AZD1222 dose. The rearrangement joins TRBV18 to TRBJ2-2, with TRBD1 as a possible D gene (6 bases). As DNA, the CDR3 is TGTGCCAGCTCACCACCGTGGGGGCGCGACACCGGGGAGCTGTTTTTT. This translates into CASSPPWGRDTGELFF.